This T cell receptor (beta chain) emerged from a study of OX40 agonist ivuxolimab in advanced cancers. Regarding the study in general: Ivuxolimab, which targeted the costimulatory receptor OX40 (CD134), was an agonistic, fully human IgG2 monoclonal antibody. Intravenous ivuxolimab was administered to patients every 2 weeks at six dose levels: 0.01, 0.1, 0.3, 1.5, 3 and 10 mg/kg. Among the 52 dose-escalation patients, approximately 20 had hepatocellular carcinoma, about 15 melanoma, 9 renal cell carcinoma and 9 head and neck cancer. The dose-escalation cohort was roughly 80% male with a mean age of 60 years, ranging from roughly 20 to 80. Prior anti-PD-1, anti-PD-L1 or anti-CTLA-4 therapy was permitted, and roughly two fifths of dose-escalation patients had received checkpoint inhibitors. Partial responses were achieved by three dose-escalation patients, of whom one had hepatocellular carcinoma and two had cutaneous melanoma. Peripheral TCRbeta sequencing aimed to test whether ivuxolimab altered TCR sequence diversity and caused clonal T-cell expansion. The paper covers the monotherapy dose-escalation part of the phase I ivuxolimab trial, which included N ≈ 57 patients.

Regarding this clone: Which antigen it targets is not known. The sample holds no much larger clone one base away, and base qualities are not on file.

The CDR3 goes from the cysteine to the phenylalanine over 15 residues. Kept here is only the CDR3 DNA, which spans 45 bases and is read in frame from base 1. Unmatched junction bases come to 8, with V trimmed by 5 bases and J by 5 bases. CDR1 and CDR2, looked up from the germline V gene (reference sequence), are SEHNR and FQNEAQ. What the research found in general, with its limitations: Low levels of normalized T-cell clonal expansion were also shown by some nonresponding patients. Partial responders in the 0.1-3.0 mg/kg groups had among the lowest normalized peripheral clonal expansion, especially among CD8+ T cells. At doses from 0.1 to 3.0 mg/kg, clonal expansion was seen in both CD4+ and CD8+ blood T cells between baseline and week 6. On average, CD8+ T cells showed more expanded clones than CD4+ T cells after ivuxolimab. The antigen specificity of the peripheral T cells that underwent clonal expansion was not determined.

Patients with autoimmune disease history or receiving systemic immunosuppression were excluded from the trial. Peripheral blood for TCR sequencing was collected from all dose cohorts at baseline, on cycle 4 day 1, and on cycle 7 day 1. The samples were drawn from a first-in-human, open-label, multicenter phase I dose-escalation trial of ivuxolimab. The trial enrolled adults with locally advanced or metastatic head and neck squamous cell, hepatocellular, melanoma or renal cell carcinoma. Before TCR sequencing, CD4+ T cells and CD8+ T cells from peripheral blood were sorted into separate populations. To sequence the TCRbeta CDR3 region, genomic DNA was isolated from the sorted cells. The immunoSEQ Assay was used for sequencing of TCRbeta CDR3 regions. Not all clones reach the TCRdb copy of this immuneACCESS table, which keeps in-frame sequences only. Checked studies attribute under half of the gap to unresolved V genes and leave the rest unexplained. The sample table holds tens of thousands of clones, of which roughly 84% were seen once. Of the sample, roughly 1% falls within the top ten clones.

The receptor comes from an adult with an advanced solid tumor such as melanoma, head and neck, liver or kidney cancer. The chain is made from TRBV7-9 and TRBJ1-4; 7 central bases correspond to TRBD1. The sample in question was CD4+ or CD8+ T cells sorted from blood, obtained in a trial of the OX40 agonist ivuxolimab. The CDR3 loop reads CASSRGQQENEKLFF. The bases are TGTGCCAGCAGCCGGGGACAGCAGGAAAATGAAAAACTGTTTTTT. Beyond the CDR3, the reference TRBV7-9 and TRBJ1-4 genes provide the residues; the full variable domain reads: DTGVSQNPRHKITKRGQNVTFRCDPISEHNRLYWYRQTLGQGPEFLTYFQNEAQLEKSRLLSDRFSAERPKGSFSTLEIQRTEQGDSAMYLCASSRGQQENEKLFFGSGTQLSVL.